The sequence of this T cell receptor beta chain was determined in a study of T cell repertoires in cytomegalovirus infection. For the study at large: Epitope selection comprised recently identified HLA-C-restricted CMV epitopes and well-studied HLA-B-restricted CMV epitopes. TCR beta signatures that were public indicated CMV infection and matching HLA type. General study points: The ex vivo response was dominated by HLA-C-restricted CMV-specific TCR beta clonotypes. Carriers of CMV and the relevant HLA type were discriminated by public TCR beta frequency.

Per the germline V gene, CDR1 is SNHLY and CDR2 is FYNNEI. The CDR3 is made up of 11 amino acids. TCRdb re-derived calls from the reads in MiXCR, one entry per CDR3 protein. The data show 650,000 to 850,000 distinct CDR3 sequences, 25% to 30% seen once. As concerns this clonotype: Its antigen is as yet unknown. Compared with germline, one end of the junction differs, possibly owing to a read error.

The source was cultured CD8+ T cells from PBMCs, collected from culture after CMV antigen stimulation. The chain joins TRBV2 to TRBJ1-3, with D hard to call. The TCR comes from a human donor in good health (CMV status not recorded). Some clones in this sample may be carry-over from other donors' samples. The CDR3 here is CASVVGDTIYF. CDR3 in DNA: TGTGCCAGCGTCGTTGGAGACACCATATATTTT.